Given below is one T cell receptor beta chain in context. This clonotype was counted ten times or more. It lacks a known antigen. No qualities accompany the bases; no much larger clone lies one base away. The sample originates from a study of Graves' ophthalmopathy and Graves' hyperthyroidism (dated by TCRdb to the late 2010s). Study-wide context: Peripheral blood samples were taken at the time of initial diagnosis, before any treatment was given. To tell Graves' ophthalmopathy apart from Graves' hyperthyroidism, and to predict which patients would progress to ophthalmopathy, the study relied on TCR beta repertoire signatures. In total, 135 blood samples were TCR-sequenced: 40 to 45 ophthalmopathy, 80 or so hyperthyroidism and some 17 hyperthyroidism-to-ophthalmopathy patients. To explore V-J signatures distinguishing ophthalmopathy from hyperthyroidism, a discovery set of under 110 patients (around 42 ophthalmopathy, 57 stable hyperthyroidism) was enrolled. For independent validation, a separate cohort was made up of fewer than 20 hyperthyroidism patients plus 17 patients who later progressed from hyperthyroidism to ophthalmopathy. T-cell repertoires of thyroid tissue and blood were compared in 5 or 6 hyperthyroidism patients. Following sampling, methimazole starting at 30 mg daily was administered to hyperthyroidism patients, and high-dose intravenous methylprednisolone was administered to ophthalmopathy patients. The approximately 100 discovery patients were divided at random into training and test sets in a 7:3 ratio.

Hyperthyroidism was defined as stable when no progression to ophthalmopathy occurred within 18 months of follow-up. Hyperthyroidism patients were newly diagnosed, were aged 18 to 65 years, and had a disease duration under 2 months. Patients with other autoimmune diseases, uncontrolled infections, pregnancy or lactation were excluded. Diagnosis relied on clinical symptoms, serum thyroxine, TRAb, thyroid ultrasound and orbital computed tomography. Using Ficoll-Paque density gradient centrifugation, PBMCs were isolated from 9 to 10 ml of fresh peripheral blood. Trizol reagent was used to extract the total RNA, and its quality was then checked on an Agilent 2100 Bioanalyzer. Compared with germline, V lacks 1 base and J lacks 5 bases; bases without a gene match: 7. Based on the germline V gene (reference sequence), the CDR1 and CDR2 sequences are SEHNR and FQNEAQ. The CDR3 runs 15 residues from the cysteine to the phenylalanine. The sequence is cut down to CDR3 DNA, 45 bases in frame from base 1.

For repertoire sequencing, the TCR beta CDR3 regions were amplified from RNA transcripts. The first round of RT-PCR was done with HTBI primers and the Qiagen OneStep RT-PCR kit, and was followed by a second round of multiplex PCR, then size selection and purification. Sequencing of the libraries was carried out on an Illumina HiSeq2000 in paired-end mode with 100 bp reads. In the source study's methods: SOAPnuke was used to process the reads, throwing out any read that had adapters, had uncalled bases, had a mean Phred below 15, or lacked an exact constant-primer or identifier match. High-quality paired reads were merged with COPE v1.2.5. Unique nucleotide sequences were defined as clonotypes and aligned to IMGT TRB V, D and J references using MiTCR v1.1. Analysis was restricted to V-J combinations with a frequency above 0.0001, which covered over 98% of repertoires. For each V-J combination, a TCR clonal expansion and chaos score was defined as the ratio of F50 clonal expansion to chaos observed in the TCRdist matrix. Features were reduced by Welch's t-statistics and random forest to about a dozen V-J combinations, which fed a naive Bayes classifier. The Morisita-Horn index was used to measure how similar the thyroid and blood repertoires were. TCRdb reworked the public reads: Q25 trimming with fastp, MiXCR clone assembly, productive beta chains retained. Every distinct CDR3 protein forms one entry, paired with its most common genes and DNA. TCRdb, not the authors, supplied the V and J calls. This sample holds 620,000 or so distinct CDR3 sequences; about 20% were observed only once. The ten biggest clones cover more than 5.5% of the sample.

What the work shows at the level of the full study, not this receptor alone: In validation, the model predicted ophthalmopathy progression with less than 71% sensitivity and around 72% specificity; 12 predicted patients were CT-confirmed with GO in a median of around 6 months. Most expanded thyroid clonotypes with a frequency above 0.001 also appeared in blood, which suggests that blood repertoires may reflect the immune response in the thyroid. No statistical method was used to set the sample size in advance, and the investigators knew which group each participant was assigned to. Ophthalmopathy was separated from stable hyperthyroidism by the 13-signature model with more than 85% sensitivity and about 81% specificity in cross-validation and with 80%/75% in the test set.

Specimen: peripheral blood. This TCR was sampled from a woman between 18 and 30 years old with stable Graves' hyperthyroidism. Some clones in this sample may be carry-over from other donors' samples. Donor details come from another sample of the same person, matched by shared clones. The chain is made from TRBV7-9 and TRBJ2-5; 7 middle bases align to TRBD2. The CDR3 here reads CASSLEQRGLETQYF. The DNA is as follows: TGTGCCAGCAGCTTAGAACAGCGGGGTCTGGAGACCCAGTACTTC.